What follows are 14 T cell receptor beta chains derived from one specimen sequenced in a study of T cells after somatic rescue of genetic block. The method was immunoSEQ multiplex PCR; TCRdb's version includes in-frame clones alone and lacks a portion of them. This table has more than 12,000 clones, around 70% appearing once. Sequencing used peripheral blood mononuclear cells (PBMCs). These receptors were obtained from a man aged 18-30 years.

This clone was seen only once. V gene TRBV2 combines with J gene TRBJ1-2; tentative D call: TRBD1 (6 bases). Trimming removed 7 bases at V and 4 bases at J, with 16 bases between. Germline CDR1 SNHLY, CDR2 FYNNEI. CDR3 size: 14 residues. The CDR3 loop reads CASTLPGQPYGYTF. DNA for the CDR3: TGTGCCAGCACCTTGCCTGGACAGCCCTATGGCTACACCTTC.

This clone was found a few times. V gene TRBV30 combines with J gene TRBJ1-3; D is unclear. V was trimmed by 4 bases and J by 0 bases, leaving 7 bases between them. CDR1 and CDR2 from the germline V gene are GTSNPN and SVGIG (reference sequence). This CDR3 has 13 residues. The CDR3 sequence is CAWTDISGNTIYF. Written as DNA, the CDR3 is TGTGCCTGGACAGACATCTCTGGAAACACCATATATTTT.

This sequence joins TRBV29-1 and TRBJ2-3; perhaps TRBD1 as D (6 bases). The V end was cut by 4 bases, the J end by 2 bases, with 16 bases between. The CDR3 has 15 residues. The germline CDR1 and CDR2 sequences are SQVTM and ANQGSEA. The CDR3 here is CSVVQSGAPTDTQYF. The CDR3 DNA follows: TGCAGCGTTGTTCAATCAGGGGCCCCCACAGATACGCAGTATTTT.

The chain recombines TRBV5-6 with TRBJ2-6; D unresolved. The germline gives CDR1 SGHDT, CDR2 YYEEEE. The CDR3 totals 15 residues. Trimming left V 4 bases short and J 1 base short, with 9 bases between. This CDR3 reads CASSHRTSGANVLTF. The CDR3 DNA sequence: TGTGCCAGCAGCCATAGAACTTCTGGGGCCAACGTCCTGACTTTC.

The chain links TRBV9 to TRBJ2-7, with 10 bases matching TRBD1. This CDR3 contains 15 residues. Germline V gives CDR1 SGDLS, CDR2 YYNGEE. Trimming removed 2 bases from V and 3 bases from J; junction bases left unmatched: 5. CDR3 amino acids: CASSVSGQGIYEQYF. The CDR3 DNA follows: TGTGCCAGCAGCGTTTCGGGACAGGGGATCTACGAGCAGTACTTC.

The CDR3 DNA reads TGTGCCAGCAGCCTCGCCGGGACAGGGGGGTACGAGCAGTACTTC. Its protein product is CASSLAGTGGYEQYF. The gene calls are TRBV7-3 and TRBJ2-7, with 11 nucleotides matching TRBD1. The V segment lost 5 bases and the J segment 4 bases; nucleotides outside the gene matches: 7. CDR1 and CDR2 from the germline V gene are SGHTA and FQGTGA. The CDR3 consists of 15 residues.

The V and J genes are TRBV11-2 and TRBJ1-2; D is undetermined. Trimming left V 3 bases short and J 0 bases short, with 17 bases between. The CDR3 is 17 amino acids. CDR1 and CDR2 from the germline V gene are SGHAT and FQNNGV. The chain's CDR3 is CASSLSHGGGSNYGYTF. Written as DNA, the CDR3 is TGTGCCAGCAGCTTGAGTCACGGAGGAGGATCTAACTATGGCTACACCTTC.

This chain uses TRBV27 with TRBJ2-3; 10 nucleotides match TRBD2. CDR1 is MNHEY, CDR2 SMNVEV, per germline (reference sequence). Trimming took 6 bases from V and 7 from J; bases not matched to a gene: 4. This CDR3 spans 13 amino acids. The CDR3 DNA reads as TGTGCCAGCAGGACTAGCGGGTTGAATACGCAGTATTTT. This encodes CASRTSGLNTQYF.

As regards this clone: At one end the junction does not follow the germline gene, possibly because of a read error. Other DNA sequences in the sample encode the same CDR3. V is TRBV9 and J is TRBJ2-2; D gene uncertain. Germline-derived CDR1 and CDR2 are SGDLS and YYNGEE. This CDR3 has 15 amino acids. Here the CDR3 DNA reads TGCGCCAGCAGCGTAGCTAGTACAGTCACCGGGGAGCTGTTTTTT. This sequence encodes CASSVASTVTGELFF.

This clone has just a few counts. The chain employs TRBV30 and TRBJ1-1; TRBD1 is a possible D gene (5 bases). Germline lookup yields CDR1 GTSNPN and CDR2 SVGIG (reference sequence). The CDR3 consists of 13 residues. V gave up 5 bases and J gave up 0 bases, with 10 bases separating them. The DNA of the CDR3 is TGTGCCTGGGCTAGACAGTTGAACACTGAAGCTTTCTTT. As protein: CAWARQLNTEAFF.

The CDR3 loop is CASSLGSRGDGYTF. Written as DNA, the CDR3 is TGCGCCAGCAGCTTGGGCTCCAGGGGTGACGGCTACACCTTC. The genes are TRBV5-1 and TRBJ1-2; D is possibly TRBD1 (6 bases). The CDR3 has 14 amino acids. V lost 0 bases and J lost 8, with 14 bases in between. Germline loops: CDR1 SGHRS, CDR2 YFSETQ.

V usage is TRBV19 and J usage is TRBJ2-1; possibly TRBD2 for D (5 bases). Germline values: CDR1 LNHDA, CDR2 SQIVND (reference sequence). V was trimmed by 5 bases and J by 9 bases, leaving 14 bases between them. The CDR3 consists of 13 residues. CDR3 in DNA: TGTGCCAGTAGTTACGGACCCCGGGGTGAGCAGTTCTTC. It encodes CASSYGPRGEQFF.

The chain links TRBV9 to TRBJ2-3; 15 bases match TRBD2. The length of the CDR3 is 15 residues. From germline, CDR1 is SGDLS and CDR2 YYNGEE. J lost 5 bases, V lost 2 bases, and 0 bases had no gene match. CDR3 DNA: TGTGCCAGCAGCGTGGGACTAGCGGGAGGAGATACGCAGTATTTT. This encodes CASSVGLAGGDTQYF.

The CDR3 reads CAISAGNKDTDTQYF. In nucleotides, the CDR3 is TGTGCCATCAGTGCAGGGAATAAGGACACAGATACGCAGTATTTT. The chain is built from TRBV10-3 and TRBJ2-3; D may be TRBD1 (5 bases). This CDR3 region has 15 residues. Trimming left V 4 bases short and J 2 bases short, with 13 bases between. Germline V gives CDR1 ENHRY, CDR2 SYGVKD.